This T cell receptor (beta chain) was captured in a study of beta chain features in type 1 diabetes. Overall study: The study found patients and healthy donors alike in age, gender and cell yields.

Sequenced material consisted of expressed TCRB transcripts (all of the isolated RNA was reverse transcribed). The assay was immunoSEQ multiplex PCR, and TCRdb's table has in-frame clones only and misses some. This sample yields around 300,000 clones, of which 8% are seen a single time; roughly 0.94% belongs to the top ten. The V end was cut by 5 bases, the J end by 5 bases, with 12 bases between. Germline loops: CDR1 SQVTM, CDR2 ANQGSEA. The CDR3 runs to 12 residues. Concerning this clone: Only one base separates this from a far larger clonotype, so it likely reflects a read error.

It was one heparinised blood draw, averaging roughly 120 mL, that each donor gave. This TCR was recovered from a woman aged 18-29 years in good health. The sample taken for sequencing was central memory CD4+ T cells from blood. The chain carries TRBV29-1 and TRBJ2-5; D remains ambiguous. The CDR3, as DNA: TGCAGCGTTCGGGCAGTGGGTGAGACCCAGTACTTC. Residues: CSVRAVGETQYF. Filled out from reference TRBV29-1 and TRBJ2-5, the complete variable domain reads SAVISQKPSRDICQRGTSLTIQCQVDSQVTMMFWYRQQPGQSLTLIATANQGSEATYESGFVIDKFPISRPNLTFSTLTVSNMSPEDSSIYLCSVRAVGETQYFGPGTRLLVL.